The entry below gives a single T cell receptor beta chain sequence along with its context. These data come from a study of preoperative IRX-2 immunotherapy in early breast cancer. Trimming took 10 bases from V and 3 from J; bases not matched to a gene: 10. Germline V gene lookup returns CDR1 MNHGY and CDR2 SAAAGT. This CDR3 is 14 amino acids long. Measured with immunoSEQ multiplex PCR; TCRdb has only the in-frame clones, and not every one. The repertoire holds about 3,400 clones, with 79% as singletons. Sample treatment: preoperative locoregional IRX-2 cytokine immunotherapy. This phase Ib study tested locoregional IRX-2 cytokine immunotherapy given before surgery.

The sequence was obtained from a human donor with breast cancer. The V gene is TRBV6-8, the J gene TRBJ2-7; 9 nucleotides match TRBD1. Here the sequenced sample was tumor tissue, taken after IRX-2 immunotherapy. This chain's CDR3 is CAISPGTGIYEQYF. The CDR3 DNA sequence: TGTGCCATCAGCCCCGGGACAGGGATCTACGAGCAGTACTTC.